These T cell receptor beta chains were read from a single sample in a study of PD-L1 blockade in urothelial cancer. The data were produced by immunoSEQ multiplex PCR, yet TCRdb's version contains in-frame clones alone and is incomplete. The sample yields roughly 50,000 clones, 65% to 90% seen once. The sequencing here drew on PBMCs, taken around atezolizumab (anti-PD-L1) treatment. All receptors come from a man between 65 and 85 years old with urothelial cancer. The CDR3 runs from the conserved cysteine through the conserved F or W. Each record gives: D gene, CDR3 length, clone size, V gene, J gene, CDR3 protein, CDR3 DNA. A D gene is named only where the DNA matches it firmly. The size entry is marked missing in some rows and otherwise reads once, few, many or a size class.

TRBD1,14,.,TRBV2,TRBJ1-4,CATARRGQDEKLFF,TGTGCCACCGCTAGGAGGGGGCAGGATGAAAAACTGTTTTTT
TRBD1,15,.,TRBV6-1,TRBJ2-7,CASSAGTGSSYEQYF,TGTGCCAGCAGCGCCGGGACAGGGTCGTCCTACGAGCAGTACTTC
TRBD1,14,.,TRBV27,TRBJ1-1,CASSSPPGGAEAFF,TGTGCCAGCAGTTCCCCTCCAGGGGGTGCTGAAGCTTTCTTT
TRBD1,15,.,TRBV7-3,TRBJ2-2,CASSQGQGAAGELFF,TGTGCCAGCAGCCAGGGACAGGGGGCGGCCGGGGAGCTGTTTTTT
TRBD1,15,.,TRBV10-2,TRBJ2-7,CASSTGQGAFYEQYF,TGCGCCAGCAGTACCGGACAGGGGGCTTTCTACGAGCAGTACTTC
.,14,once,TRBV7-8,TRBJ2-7,CASSLVSTSYEQYF,TGTGCCAGCAGCTTAGTAAGCACCTCCTACGAGCAGTACTTC
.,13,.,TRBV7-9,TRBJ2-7,CASSPPGTYEQYF,TGTGCCAGCAGCCCCCCGGGAACCTACGAGCAGTACTTC
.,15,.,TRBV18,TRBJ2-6,CASSQGGSGANVLTF,TGTGCCAGCTCTCAAGGGGGCTCTGGGGCCAACGTCCTGACTTTC
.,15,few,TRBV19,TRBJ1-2,CASSNWEAQAYGYTF,TGTGCCAGTAGTAACTGGGAGGCGCAGGCCTATGGCTACACCTTC
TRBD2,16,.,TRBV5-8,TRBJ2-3,CASPLPRGRAARYAYF,TGTGCCAGCCCTCTCCCGCGCGGGAGGGCGGCGAGATACGCGTATTTT
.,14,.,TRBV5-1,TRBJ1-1,CASSLAGQGSEAFF,TGCGCCAGCAGCTTGGCCGGCCAGGGGTCTGAAGCTTTCTTT
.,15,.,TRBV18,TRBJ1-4,CASSPNGGTNEKLFF,TGTGCCAGCTCACCAAACGGGGGAACTAATGAAAAACTGTTTTTT
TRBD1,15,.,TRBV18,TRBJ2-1,CASSPGQGAYNEQFF,TGTGCCAGCTCACCCGGACAGGGGGCCTACAATGAGCAGTTCTTC
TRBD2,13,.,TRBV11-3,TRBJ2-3,CASSPAGGNHAYF,TGTGCCAGCAGCCCCGCGGGGGGGAACCACGCGTATTTT
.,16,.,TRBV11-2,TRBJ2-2,CASSFNGQLNTGELFF,TGTGCCAGCAGCTTTAACGGACAGTTGAACACCGGGGAGCTGTTTTTT
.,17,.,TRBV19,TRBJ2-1,CASSSTGRAASPNEQFF,TGTGCCAGTAGCTCTACAGGACGGGCCGCTTCGCCCAATGAGCAGTTCTTC
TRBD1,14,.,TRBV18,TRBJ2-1,CASSPGTAINEQFF,TGTGCCAGCTCACCAGGGACAGCGATCAATGAGCAGTTCTTC
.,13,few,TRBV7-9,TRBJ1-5,CASSLGGHQPQHF,TGTGCCAGCAGCTTAGGGGGCCATCAGCCCCAGCATTTT
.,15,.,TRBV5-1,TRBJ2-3,CASSLAGRSTDTQYF,TGCGCCAGCAGCTTGGCAGGGCGGAGCACAGATACGCAGTATTTT
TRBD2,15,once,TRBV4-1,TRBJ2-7,CASSLLAAPSYEQYF,TGCGCCAGCAGCCTACTAGCGGCCCCCTCCTACGAGCAGTACTTC